The T cell receptor beta chain under discussion was sequenced for a study of T cell changes during pregnancy in multiple sclerosis. The germline V gene encodes CDR1 SGHVS and CDR2 FQNEAQ. V lost 1 base and J 0 bases, leaving 9 bases between the germline ends. This CDR3 is 15 amino acids long. This table comes from immunoSEQ multiplex PCR, and its TCRdb copy is limited to in-frame clones, with some not included. The sample lists 60,000 to 70,000 clones; around 93% were seen once. The chain couples TRBV7-8 to TRBJ1-1; no reliable D call. The sequence came from a female donor in good health, enrolled as a control in a pregnancy study. Sequencing used peripheral blood, obtained in the second trimester of pregnancy. For the CDR3, the DNA is TGTGCCAGCAGCTTAGACGAGGGTCTGAACACTGAAGCTTTCTTT. The encoded protein is CASSLDEGLNTEAFF.